The rows below give T cell receptor beta chains drawn from one sample of a study of shared T cell receptors in the human thymus. This table comes from immunoSEQ multiplex PCR, and its TCRdb copy is limited to in-frame clones, with some not included. The sample includes 650,000 to 950,000 clones, 75% to 90% of them seen just once. The same sample was also studied in work on human thymus T cells.

The sequenced sample consisted of thymocytes. The source of these receptors is a girl in the first two years of life with a congenital heart defect. Both conserved end residues are part of each CDR3. D genes are given only for firm matches. Size tells how often a clone was seen (once, few, many) or the class of an expanded clone, and some rows leave it out.

v_gene: TRBV7-9
abundance: -
j_gene: TRBJ2-1
d_gene: -
CDR3aa: CASSPPGHRPNEQFF
CDR3nt: TGTGCCAGCAGCCCTCCGGGACATAGACCCAATGAGCAGTTCTTC

v_gene: TRBV19
abundance: -
j_gene: TRBJ1-5
d_gene: -
CDR3aa: CASSIDPFLVQPQHF
CDR3nt: TGTGCCAGTAGTATAGATCCCTTCCTTGTTCAGCCCCAGCATTTT

v_gene: TRBV5-1
abundance: -
j_gene: TRBJ1-1
d_gene: TRBD1
CDR3aa: CASSSGRDRAPQRPMNTEAFF
CDR3nt: TGCGCCAGCAGCTCGGGACGAGACAGGGCCCCACAGAGGCCCATGAACACTGAAGCTTTCTTT

v_gene: TRBV27
abundance: -
j_gene: TRBJ1-5
d_gene: -
CDR3aa: CASSFGRGANQPQHF
CDR3nt: TGTGCCAGCAGTTTTGGTCGCGGGGCGAATCAGCCTCAGCATTTT

v_gene: TRBV6-5
abundance: -
j_gene: TRBJ1-6
d_gene: -
CDR3aa: CASSYFRTPGNSPLHF
CDR3nt: TGTGCCAGCAGTTACTTTCGTACCCCGGGGAATTCACCCCTCCACTTT

v_gene: TRBV9
abundance: once
j_gene: TRBJ1-6
d_gene: -
CDR3aa: CASSRGAGPLHF
CDR3nt: TGTGCCAGCAGCCGGGGGGCGGGACCCCTCCACTTT

v_gene: TRBV14
abundance: -
j_gene: TRBJ2-7
d_gene: -
CDR3aa: CASSQDSTSTSSYEQYF
CDR3nt: TGTGCCAGCAGCCAAGACTCCACCTCTACGAGCTCCTACGAGCAGTACTTC

v_gene: TRBV27
abundance: -
j_gene: TRBJ2-3
d_gene: -
CDR3aa: CASSFRGRGKPSTDTQYF
CDR3nt: TGTGCCAGCAGTTTCCGGGGGCGGGGGAAGCCTAGCACAGATACGCAGTATTTT

v_gene: TRBV5-1
abundance: -
j_gene: TRBJ1-2
d_gene: TRBD1
CDR3aa: CASRAGARQGNYGYTF
CDR3nt: TGCGCCAGCCGTGCCGGGGCCCGACAGGGGAACTATGGCTACACCTTC

v_gene: TRBV7-2
abundance: -
j_gene: TRBJ1-2
d_gene: -
CDR3aa: CASSLVLRNYGYTF
CDR3nt: TGTGCCAGCAGCTTAGTTCTCCGGAACTATGGCTACACCTTC

v_gene: TRBV6-5
abundance: -
j_gene: TRBJ1-1
d_gene: -
CDR3aa: CASSRGQSNTEAFF
CDR3nt: TGTGCCAGCAGTCGTGGACAATCGAACACTGAAGCTTTCTTT

v_gene: TRBV19
abundance: few
j_gene: TRBJ2-3
d_gene: TRBD1
CDR3aa: CASSGAGDRIDSTDTQYF
CDR3nt: TGTGCCAGTAGTGGGGCCGGGGACAGGATAGATAGCACAGATACGCAGTATTTT

v_gene: TRBV28
abundance: -
j_gene: TRBJ1-5
d_gene: -
CDR3aa: CASSPPLNRAHQPQHF
CDR3nt: TGTGCCAGCAGTCCACCTCTAAACAGGGCGCATCAGCCCCAGCATTTT

v_gene: TRBV11-2
abundance: -
j_gene: TRBJ1-6
d_gene: -
CDR3aa: CASSFIPAGRFYNSPLHF
CDR3nt: TGTGCCAGCAGCTTCATCCCAGCGGGACGGTTCTATAATTCACCCCTCCACTTT

v_gene: TRBV5-6
abundance: -
j_gene: TRBJ1-2
d_gene: -
CDR3aa: CASSSSRQDPNYGYTF
CDR3nt: TGTGCCAGCAGCTCCAGCAGACAGGATCCAAACTATGGCTACACCTTC

v_gene: TRBV2
abundance: -
j_gene: TRBJ2-7
d_gene: -
CDR3aa: CASWGHLSYEQYF
CDR3nt: TGTGCCAGCTGGGGACACCTCTCCTACGAGCAGTACTTC